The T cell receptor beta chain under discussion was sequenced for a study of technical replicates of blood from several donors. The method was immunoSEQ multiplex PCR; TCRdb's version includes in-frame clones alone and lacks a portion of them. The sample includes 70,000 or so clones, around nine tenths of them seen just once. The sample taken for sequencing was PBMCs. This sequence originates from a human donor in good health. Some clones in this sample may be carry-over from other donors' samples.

This chain's CDR3 is CAISRELYGYTF. The CDR3 DNA reads TGTGCCATCAGCCGGGAACTCTATGGCTACACCTTC. This sequence joins TRBV10-3 and TRBJ1-2; D not certain. In germline, CDR1 is ENHRY, CDR2 SYGVKD. The CDR3 spans 12 residues. V lost 6 bases to trimming and J lost 4 bases, with 9 bases between them.